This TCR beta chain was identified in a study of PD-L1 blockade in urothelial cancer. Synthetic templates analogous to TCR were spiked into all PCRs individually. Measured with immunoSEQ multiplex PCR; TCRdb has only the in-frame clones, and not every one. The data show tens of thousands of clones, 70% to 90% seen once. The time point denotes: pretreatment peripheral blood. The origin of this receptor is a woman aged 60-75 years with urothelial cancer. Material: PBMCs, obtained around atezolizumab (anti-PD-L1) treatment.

CDR3 sequence (DNA): TGTGCCAGCAGCAAAACAGGGGCGGGTAATGAAAAACTGTTTTTT. As protein: CASSKTGAGNEKLFF. This chain connects TRBV5-4 to TRBJ1-4; 7 bases are a match to TRBD1. From germline, CDR1 is SGHNT and CDR2 YYREEE (reference sequence). The V and J ends lost 4 bases and 4 bases, in that order; junction bases with no gene match: 7. CDR3 length: 15 residues.